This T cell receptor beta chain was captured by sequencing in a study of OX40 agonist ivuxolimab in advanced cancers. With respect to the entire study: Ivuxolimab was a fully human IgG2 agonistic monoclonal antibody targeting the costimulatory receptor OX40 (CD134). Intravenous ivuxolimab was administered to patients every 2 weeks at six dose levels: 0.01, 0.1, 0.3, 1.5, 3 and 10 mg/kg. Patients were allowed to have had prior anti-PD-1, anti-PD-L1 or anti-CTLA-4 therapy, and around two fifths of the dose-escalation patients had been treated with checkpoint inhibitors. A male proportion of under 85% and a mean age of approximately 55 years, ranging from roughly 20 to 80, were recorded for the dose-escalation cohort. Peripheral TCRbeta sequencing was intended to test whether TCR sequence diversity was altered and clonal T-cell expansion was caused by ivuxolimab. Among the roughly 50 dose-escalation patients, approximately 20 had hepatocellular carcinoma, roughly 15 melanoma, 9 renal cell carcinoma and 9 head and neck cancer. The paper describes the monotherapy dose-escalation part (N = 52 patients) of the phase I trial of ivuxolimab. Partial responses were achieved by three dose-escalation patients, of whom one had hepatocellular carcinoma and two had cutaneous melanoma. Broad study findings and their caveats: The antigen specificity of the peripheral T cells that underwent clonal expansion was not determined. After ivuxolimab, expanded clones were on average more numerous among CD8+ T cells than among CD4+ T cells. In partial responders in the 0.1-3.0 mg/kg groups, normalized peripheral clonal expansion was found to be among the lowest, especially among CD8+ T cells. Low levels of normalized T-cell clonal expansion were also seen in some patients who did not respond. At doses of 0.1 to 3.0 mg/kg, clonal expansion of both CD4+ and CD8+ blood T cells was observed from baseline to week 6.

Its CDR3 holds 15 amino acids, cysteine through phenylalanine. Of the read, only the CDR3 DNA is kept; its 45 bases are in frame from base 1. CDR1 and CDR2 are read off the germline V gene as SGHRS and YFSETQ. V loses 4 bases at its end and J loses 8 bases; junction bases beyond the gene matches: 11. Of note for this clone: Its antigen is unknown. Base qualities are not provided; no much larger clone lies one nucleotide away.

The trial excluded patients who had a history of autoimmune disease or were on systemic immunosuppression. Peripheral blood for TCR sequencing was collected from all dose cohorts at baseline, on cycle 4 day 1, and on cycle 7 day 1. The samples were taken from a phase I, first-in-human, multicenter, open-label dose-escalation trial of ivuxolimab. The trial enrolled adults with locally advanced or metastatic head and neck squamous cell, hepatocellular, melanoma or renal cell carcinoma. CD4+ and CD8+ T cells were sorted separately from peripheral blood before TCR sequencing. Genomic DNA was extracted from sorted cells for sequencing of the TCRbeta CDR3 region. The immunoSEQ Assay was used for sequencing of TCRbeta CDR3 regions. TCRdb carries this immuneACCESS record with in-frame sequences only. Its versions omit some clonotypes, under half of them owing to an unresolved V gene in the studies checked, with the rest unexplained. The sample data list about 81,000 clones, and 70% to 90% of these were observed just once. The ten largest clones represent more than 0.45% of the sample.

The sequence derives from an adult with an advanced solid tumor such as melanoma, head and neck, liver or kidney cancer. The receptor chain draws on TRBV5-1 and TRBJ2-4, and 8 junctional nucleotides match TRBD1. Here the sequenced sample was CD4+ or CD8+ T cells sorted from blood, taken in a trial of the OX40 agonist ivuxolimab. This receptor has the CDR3 CASSPGWGQEDIQYF. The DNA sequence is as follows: TGCGCCAGCAGCCCTGGCTGGGGACAGGAAGACATTCAGTACTTC.